Included here is one TCR beta chain sequence, with context. Its antigen is not identified. UMI-labeled TRB cDNA libraries were prepared by 5' RACE. TCRdb reprocessed the 5' RACE reads, keeping one entry per CDR3 protein, no DNA. This sample's table has about 46,000 distinct CDR3 sequences. The data belong to a study of CXCR3-negative and CXCR3-positive naive CD8 T cells. The naive CD8+ gate required CD45RO-CCR7+CD27+CD95- phenotype. Regarding the study as a whole: TRBV-TRBJ usage was similar across naive CXCR3 subsets but distinct in memory cells. Most assays were run on fresh PBMCs (CXCR3 expression partially decreased after cryopreservation). Relative to CXCR3-negative naive cells, CXCR3-positive naive cells had more hydrophobic TRB CDR3s.

CDR3 size: 18 residues. The germline gives CDR1 MDHEN, CDR2 SYDVKM. The receptor was derived from a human donor in good health. Some clones in this sample may be carry-over from other donors' samples. The chain links TRBV28 to TRBJ2-3; TCRdb selects TRBD1, and the lack of DNA leaves this call unchecked. The sequencing input was naive CXCR3- CD8+ T cells from blood. The subset is: CD45RO-CCR7+CD27+CD95- naive CD8+ T cells lacking CXCR3 (TNR3-). The chain's CDR3 is CASSWGRRGGTFTDTQYF.